This entry lists 26 T cell receptor beta chains sequenced from one sample in a study of response to subunit inactivated influenza vaccine. TCRdb analysed the RT-PCR reads with MiXCR anew, one entry per CDR3 protein. This sample carries about 500,000 distinct CDR3 sequences, around 7.7% of them seen once, and the ten largest clones take 10% to 15%. The specimen comprised PBMCs from blood, sampled 23 to 25 months after vaccination. The receptor source for this set is a man in his fifties or sixties who received an inactivated influenza vaccine.

This clonotype was seen at least ten times. The rearrangement links TRBV20-1 to TRBJ2-1; no definite D call. This CDR3 is built from 15 residues. V shed 6 bases and J shed 1 base, with 16 bases lying between them. Germline V gives CDR1 DFQATT, CDR2 SNEGSKA (reference sequence). DNA for the CDR3: TGCAGTGCCAGCACGGGCCAGACTTCCTACAATGAGCAGTTCTTC. The encoded protein is CSASTGQTSYNEQFF.

This clonotype was counted a few times. This sequence joins TRBV7-2 and TRBJ2-7, with D possibly TRBD1 on 6 matching bases. Trimming took 5 bases from V and 2 from J, leaving 10 bases between them. CDR3 length equals 13 residues. The germline V gene has CDR1 SGHTA and CDR2 FQGNSA. The CDR3 DNA reads as TGTGCCAGCAGCAACCGACAGGCCTACGAGCAGTACTTC. It encodes CASSNRQAYEQYF.

The chain recombines TRBV7-3 with TRBJ2-1, with 13 positions matching TRBD2. From germline, CDR1 is SGHTA and CDR2 FQGTGA. The trim removed 2 bases at V and 10 bases at J, leaving 5 bases unmatched. The CDR3 is made up of 15 amino acids. CDR3 nucleotide sequence: TGTGCCAGCAGCTTAGGGACTAGCGGGACTGGGGAGCAGTTCTTC. This sequence encodes CASSLGTSGTGEQFF. The whole variable domain, filled in from reference TRBV7-3 and TRBJ2-1, reads GAGVSQTPSNKVTEKGKYVELRCDPISGHTALYWYRQSLGQGPEFLIYFQGTGAADDSGLPNDRFFAVRPEGSVSTLKIQRTERGDSAVYLCASSLGTSGTGEQFFGPGTRLTVL.

This clonotype was observed a handful of times. V gene TRBV7-2 combines with J gene TRBJ2-1, with 8 nucleotides matching TRBD2. The CDR3 is 16 residues long. With V trimmed by 5 bases and J by 4 bases, 10 bases remained unmatched. Germline V lookup: CDR1 SGHTA, CDR2 FQGNSA. Here the CDR3 reads CASSLRGTSGYNEQFF. CDR3 sequence (DNA): TGTGCCAGCAGCCTTCGTGGAACTAGCGGATACAATGAGCAGTTCTTC.

This clonotype was seen only a few times. This chain uses TRBV2 with TRBJ2-2; 13 bases are shared with TRBD2. The CDR3 length is 18 residues. With 3 bases clipped from V and 0 bases from J, the junction kept 4 bases outside the gene matches. Germline V gene lookup returns CDR1 SNHLY and CDR2 FYNNEI. In DNA form, the CDR3 reads TGTGCCAGCAGTGAGACTAGCGGGAGGAACACGAACACCGGGGAGCTGTTTTTT. Residues: CASSETSGRNTNTGELFF. Filled out from reference TRBV2 and TRBJ2-2, the complete variable domain reads EPEVTQTPSHQVTQMGQEVILRCVPISNHLYFYWYRQILGQKVEFLVSFYNNEISEKSEIFDDQFSVERPDGSNFTLKIRSTKLEDSAMYFCASSETSGRNTNTGELFFGEGSRLTVL.

This clonotype was counted a few times. This chain uses TRBV10-3 with TRBJ2-3; D perhaps matches TRBD1 (6 bases). This CDR3 is built from 16 residues. Trimming shortened V by 3 bases and J by 2 bases, and 15 bases separated the two germline ends. Germline V gene data show CDR1 as ENHRY and CDR2 as SYGVKD. This CDR3 is CAISDRSGAVTDTQYF. Written as DNA, the CDR3 is TGTGCCATCAGTGATCGGTCAGGGGCCGTCACAGATACGCAGTATTTT.

This clonotype was seen a few times. V usage is TRBV6-5 and J usage is TRBJ2-1; D possibly corresponds to TRBD1 (5 bases). Germline V gene sequence: CDR1 MNHEY, CDR2 SVGAGI. V was shortened by 0 bases and J by 0 bases, with 9 bases between the two germline ends. CDR3 length: 16 residues. CDR3 loop: CASSYSKGASYNEQFF. The CDR3 nucleotides read TGTGCCAGCAGTTACTCGAAAGGGGCCTCCTACAATGAGCAGTTCTTC.

This clonotype was seen a handful of times. V and J are TRBV14 and TRBJ1-1; D gene uncertain. The ends were cut back, 3 bases at V and 4 bases at J, with 9 bases in the middle. Germline CDR1 and CDR2: SGHDN and FVKESK. The CDR3 is 13 amino acids. The CDR3, as DNA: TGTGCCAGCAGCCAGGGAGGGAGCACTGAAGCTTTCTTT. Translating gives CASSQGGSTEAFF.

This sequence joins TRBV4-1 and TRBJ1-3; TRBD1 is a possible D gene (6 bases). The CDR3 runs 18 residues. V was pared by 1 base and J by 0 bases, with 16 bases between. Germline lookup yields CDR1 MGHRA and CDR2 YSYEKL. The CDR3 nucleotides are TGCGCCAGCAGCCAAGTGGGGGGCAGGCGAAACTCTGGAAACACCATATATTTT. This gives the protein CASSQVGGRRNSGNTIYF.

The chain joins TRBV6-5 to TRBJ2-4; weak D call: TRBD1 (5 bases). The CDR3 loop spans 16 amino acids. Trimming took off 2 bases at V and 0 bases at J, with 11 bases between the two ends. Germline CDR1 reads MNHEY; CDR2 reads SVGAGI. The CDR3 is CASSYDSLLAKNIQYF. DNA of the CDR3: TGTGCCAGCAGTTACGACAGCCTGCTAGCCAAAAACATTCAGTACTTC.

This clonotype was detected ten times or more. The chain carries TRBV28 and TRBJ2-1, with 13 bases identical to TRBD2. V lost 5 bases to trimming and J lost 6 bases; unmatched junction nucleotides: 10. CDR1 and CDR2 from the germline V gene are MDHEN and SYDVKM. The CDR3 loop spans 17 amino acids. Here the CDR3 reads CASSPGLAGDLGNEQFF. CDR3 sequence (DNA): TGTGCCAGCAGTCCCGGACTAGCGGGAGACTTGGGCAATGAGCAGTTCTTC.

The J gene is TRBJ2-3, the V gene TRBV20-1; 7 bases match TRBD2. This CDR3 has 17 amino acids. With V trimmed by 0 bases and J by 5 bases, 14 bases remained unmatched. Germline V gene data show CDR1 as DFQATT and CDR2 as SNEGSKA (reference sequence). CDR3 nucleotides: TGCAGTGCTAGAGAGGAAAGACGGCGGGAGTGGGTAGATACGCAGTATTTT. Its translation: CSAREERRREWVDTQYF.

This clonotype turned up a few times. This chain uses TRBV6-1 with TRBJ2-3; D gene unclear. This CDR3 contains 14 residues. Trimming took 7 bases from V and 1 from J, leaving 12 bases between them. The germline V gene has CDR1 MNHNS and CDR2 SASEGT. CDR3 sequence reads: CASNKGQGTDTQYF. The CDR3 DNA is TGTGCCAGCAACAAGGGTCAGGGCACAGATACGCAGTATTTT.

The chain links TRBV15 to TRBJ2-2; TRBD1 might be the D (5 bases). CDR3 length: 15 residues. Trimming stripped 1 base from V and 2 bases from J, with 8 bases between. In germline, CDR1 is LNHNV, CDR2 YYDKDF (reference sequence). CDR3 sequence (DNA): TGTGCCACCAGCAGAGCAGGGATCAACACCGGGGAGCTGTTTTTT. The encoded protein is CATSRAGINTGELFF.

This clonotype was picked up many times. This chain joins TRBV4-3 and TRBJ2-3, with D possibly being TRBD1 (5 bases). V lost 0 bases and J 7 bases, leaving 11 bases between the germline ends. This CDR3 is 14 amino acids long. Germline CDR1 and CDR2: LGHNA and YSLEER. The CDR3 nucleotides read TGCGCCAGCAGCCAAGATAAAGGACAAAATACGCAGTATTTT. Its protein product is CASSQDKGQNTQYF.

The sample holds a few counts of this clonotype. V and J are TRBV5-1 and TRBJ2-5; the D gene could be TRBD1 or TRBD2 (5 bases each). The CDR3 contains 13 residues. The germline V and J ends were trimmed by 4 bases and 8 bases, with 15 bases remaining between them. The germline CDR1 and CDR2 sequences are SGHRS and YFSETQ. CDR3 nucleotides: TGCGCCAGCAGCAGACTAAACCGGGACACCCAGTACTTC. Protein: CASSRLNRDTQYF. The variable domain in full, completed from reference TRBV5-1 and TRBJ2-5, reads KAGVTQTPRYLIKTRGQQVTLSCSPISGHRSVSWYQQTPGQGLQFLFEYFSETQRNKGNFPGRFSGRQFSNSRSEMNVSTLELGDSALYLCASSRLNRDTQYFGPGTRLLVL.

This clonotype was picked up a small number of times. The J gene is TRBJ2-7, the V gene TRBV18, with TRBD1 matching 9 bases. The CDR3 extends over 14 amino acids. With V trimmed by 1 base and J by 4 bases, 2 bases remained unmatched. Per germline, CDR1 KGHSH and CDR2 LQKENI. CDR3 nucleotides: TGTGCCAGCTCACCACAACAGGGGGCTTACGAGCAGTACTTC. Protein sequence: CASSPQQGAYEQYF.

The chain has TRBV7-9 and TRBJ1-1, with TRBD1 matching 8 bases. Germline CDR1 reads SEHNR; CDR2 reads FQNEAQ (reference sequence). The CDR3 runs to 14 residues. V lost 4 bases, J lost 6 bases, and 7 bases stayed unmatched. CDR3 in amino acids: CASSSDRVRAEAFF. CDR3 nucleotides: TGTGCCAGCAGCTCGGACAGGGTGAGGGCTGAAGCTTTCTTT.

The table lists this clonotype with a few counts. The chain employs TRBV25-1 and TRBJ2-2; D possibly corresponds to TRBD1 (5 bases). Trimming took 6 bases from V and 4 from J, leaving 6 bases between them. From germline, CDR1 is MGHDK and CDR2 SYGVNS. This CDR3 has 12 residues. The CDR3 loop is CASRDSTGELFF. The DNA of the CDR3 is TGTGCCAGCAGAGACAGCACCGGGGAGCTGTTTTTT.

This rearrangement joins TRBV20-1 to TRBJ1-1, with 7 bases matching TRBD1. Germline V gene sequence: CDR1 DFQATT, CDR2 SNEGSKA (reference sequence). Trimming removed 6 bases from V and 1 base from J; junction bases left unmatched: 11. The CDR3 runs 15 residues. CDR3 sequence (DNA): TGCAGTGCGTTAGGCGCGGCAGGGGGGAACACTGAAGCTTTCTTT. This gives the protein CSALGAAGGNTEAFF.

The J gene is TRBJ1-6, the V gene TRBV5-1; tentatively, D is TRBD1 (6 bases). CDR1 and CDR2 from the germline V gene are SGHRS and YFSETQ. V dropped 2 bases and J dropped 5 bases, with 8 bases sitting between them. CDR3 length equals 14 residues. The CDR3 is CASSFRQDNSPLHF. DNA for the CDR3: TGCGCCAGCAGCTTTCGACAGGATAATTCACCCCTCCACTTT. Full variable domain (rest looked up from reference TRBV5-1 and TRBJ1-6): KAGVTQTPRYLIKTRGQQVTLSCSPISGHRSVSWYQQTPGQGLQFLFEYFSETQRNKGNFPGRFSGRQFSNSRSEMNVSTLELGDSALYLCASSFRQDNSPLHFGNGTRLTVT.

This clonotype was counted a few times. The chain employs TRBV20-1 and TRBJ2-1; D is tentatively TRBD1 or TRBD2 (5 bases each). This CDR3 is built from 14 residues. V was clipped by 2 bases and J by 3 bases, with 11 bases between them. The germline CDR1 and CDR2 sequences are DFQATT and SNEGSKA (reference sequence). The CDR3: CSARSGTNYNEQFF. CDR3 bases: TGCAGTGCTAGATCCGGGACCAACTACAATGAGCAGTTCTTC.

Only a few counts were recorded for this clonotype. V usage is TRBV7-9 and J usage is TRBJ1-1; maybe TRBD1 (5 bases). Trimming left V 3 bases short and J 2 bases short, with 13 bases between. CDR3 length: 15 amino acids. CDR1 and CDR2 (germline): SEHNR, FQNEAQ (reference sequence). CDR3 coding DNA: TGTGCCAGCAGCTTTCTTGACAGAGGTAACACTGAAGCTTTCTTT. This codes for CASSFLDRGNTEAFF.

The genes are TRBV6-1 and TRBJ1-4; TRBD1 aligns across 9 bases. Germline V gives CDR1 MNHNS, CDR2 SASEGT. CDR3 length: 15 residues. The J segment lost 4 bases and the V segment lost 8 bases, leaving 8 bases of the junction unmatched. CDR3 sequence (DNA): TGTGCCAGCCGAGCGGACAGGGGAATTAATGAAAAACTGTTTTTT. Protein: CASRADRGINEKLFF.

In this sample, this clonotype turned up a few times. The chain links TRBV4-1 to TRBJ2-7; TRBD1 aligns across 7 bases. The germline gives CDR1 MGHRA, CDR2 YSYEKL. This CDR3 region has 15 residues. Germline trimming cut 3 bases from V and 3 bases from J; bases unmatched to any gene: 8. CDR3 amino acids: CASSQIQGPLYEQYF. The CDR3 bases are TGCGCCAGCAGCCAGATACAGGGGCCTCTCTACGAGCAGTACTTC.

At least ten counts were recorded for this clonotype. The CDR3 protein is CASSAALAGNYEQYF. The CDR3 region has the DNA TGTGCCAGTAGTGCCGCCCTAGCGGGAAACTACGAGCAGTACTTC. The rearrangement uses TRBV19 and TRBJ2-7; 9 bases fit TRBD2. Germline V gene sequence: CDR1 LNHDA, CDR2 SQIVND (reference sequence). V trimming: 5 bases; J trimming: 3 bases; junction bases outside the gene matches: 8. This CDR3 is 15 amino acids long. The full variable domain, with the rest looked up from reference TRBV19 and TRBJ2-7, is DGGITQSPKYLFRKEGQNVTLSCEQNLNHDAMYWYRQDPGQGLRLIYYSQIVNDFQKGDIAEGYSVSREKKESFPLTVTSAQKNPTAFYLCASSAALAGNYEQYFGPGTRLTVT.